This T cell receptor beta chain was recovered during a study of blood T cell repertoires in COVID-19. This clone occurred once. This CDR3 is built from 14 residues. From germline, CDR1 is ENHRY and CDR2 SYGVKD. Between the trimmed V and J ends, which lost 3 bases and 1 base, there was a span of 10 bases. The data were produced by immunoSEQ multiplex PCR, yet TCRdb's version contains in-frame clones alone and is incomplete. Of roughly 80,000 clones listed, around 84% are singletons. Sequenced input: peripheral blood. This rearrangement joins TRBV10-3 to TRBJ2-7, with D possibly TRBD1 on 6 matching bases. This receptor was obtained from a middle-aged man with acute or convalescent COVID-19. The CDR3 DNA sequence: TGTGCCATCAGTGAAGTACAGGGATCCTACGAGCAGTACTTC. Amino acids: CAISEVQGSYEQYF.